These 13 T cell receptor beta chains were sequenced from one sample in a study of blood T cell repertoires in COVID-19. Clones were read by immunoSEQ multiplex PCR, and TCRdb kept only the in-frame ones, dropping some. The data contain approximately 260,000 clones, around 80% of them singletons. The sequenced material came from PBMCs or T cells enriched from blood (not recorded which). The origin of the receptors is a man younger than 40 with acute COVID-19.

This clone came up a few times. The genes are TRBV2 and TRBJ2-7, with D perhaps TRBD2 (6 bases). Germline-derived CDR1 and CDR2 are SNHLY and FYNNEI. With 7 bases removed from V and 3 bases from J, the gap between germline ends came to 19 bases. There are 15 residues in the CDR3. The chain's CDR3 is CASMEGLLGHYEQYV. The DNA of the CDR3 is TGTGCCAGCATGGAGGGACTTCTTGGCCACTACGAGCAGTACGTC.

As concerns this clone: One junction end does not reproduce the germline sequence, and a read error may be involved. This chain uses TRBV5-1 with TRBJ2-6; tentatively, D is TRBD1 (5 bases). The CDR3 is 18 amino acids. CDR1 SGHRS and CDR2 YFSETQ come from the germline V gene. The CDR3 loop is CASSLVGRFESGANVLTF. CDR3 coding DNA: TGTGCCAGCAGCTTGGTGGGGCGGTTCGAGTCTGGGGCCAACGTCCTGACTTTC.

The chain combines TRBV2 with TRBJ2-1, with 7 bases matching TRBD2. The V gene's germline CDR1 is SNHLY and CDR2 FYNNEI. The ends lost 3 bases at V and 2 bases at J; junction bases unmatched: 7. This CDR3 has 16 amino acids. The CDR3 bases are TGTGCCAGCAGTGAGGCTGCGGGAGTGGCCTACAATGAGCAGTTCTTC. It codes for CASSEAAGVAYNEQFF.

The V and J genes are TRBV7-3 and TRBJ2-3; 8 bases fit TRBD2. V was pared by 1 base and J by 3 bases, with 15 bases of the junction left unmatched. The CDR3 covers 19 residues. CDR1 is SGHTA, CDR2 FQGTGA, per germline. The CDR3 sequence: CASSLMPWEAGDVTDTQYF. The DNA of the CDR3 is TGTGCCAGCAGCTTAATGCCCTGGGAAGCGGGAGATGTGACAGATACGCAGTATTTT.

V is TRBV27 and J is TRBJ1-2; D may be TRBD1 (5 bases). Trimming left V 0 bases short and J 2 bases short, with 7 bases between. The CDR3 length is 14 residues. Germline loops: CDR1 MNHEY, CDR2 SMNVEV (reference sequence). The CDR3 bases are TGTGCCAGCAGTTTATCCGACAGAAACTATGGCTACACCTTC. Encoded protein: CASSLSDRNYGYTF.

V gene TRBV24-1 combines with J gene TRBJ1-6; TRBD1 aligns across 8 bases. The germline CDR1 and CDR2 sequences are KGHDR and SFDVKD. V was pared by 5 bases and J by 10 bases, with 6 bases of the junction left unmatched. The CDR3 contains 14 residues. This CDR3 reads CATSVGQDDSPLHF. The CDR3 region has the DNA TGTGCCACCAGTGTGGGACAGGATGACTCACCCCTCCACTTT.

J is TRBJ2-7 and V is TRBV5-4; 11 nucleotides agree with TRBD2. This CDR3 is built from 14 residues. V trimming: 3 bases; J trimming: 4 bases; junction bases outside the gene matches: 3. The V gene's germline CDR1 is SGHNT and CDR2 YYREEE (reference sequence). This CDR3 is CASSSGTSGYEQYV. In DNA, the CDR3 is TGTGCCAGCAGCTCTGGGACTAGCGGTTACGAGCAGTACGTC.

The V and J genes are TRBV10-2 and TRBJ1-6; weak D call: TRBD1 (6 bases). In germline, CDR1 is WSHSY, CDR2 SAAADI. Trimming took 2 bases from V and 8 from J, leaving 19 bases between them. The CDR3 contains 17 residues. CDR3 in DNA: TGCGCCAGCAGTGAGGATGTCACAGGGAGTCTTGATTCACCCCTCCACTTT. This codes for CASSEDVTGSLDSPLHF.

The chain has TRBV11-3 and TRBJ2-1, with D hard to call. The CDR3 has 13 amino acids. The V and J ends lost 0 bases and 12 bases respectively, with 12 bases between them. Germline-derived CDR1 and CDR2 are SGHNT and YENEEA. Written as DNA, the CDR3 is TGTGCCAGCAGCTTAGATACGGTGAAACGGCAGTTCTTC. Translated: CASSLDTVKRQFF.

V is TRBV2 and J is TRBJ1-1; D remains ambiguous. Germline loops: CDR1 SNHLY, CDR2 FYNNEI. This CDR3 spans 12 amino acids. V was shortened by 7 bases and J by 2 bases, with 8 bases between the two germline ends. In nucleotides, the CDR3 is TGTGCCAGCATGGGGAGAAACACTGAAGCTTTCTTT. This translates into CASMGRNTEAFF.

V and J are TRBV6-5 and TRBJ1-2; 11 bases are shared with TRBD1. There are 14 residues in the CDR3. Germline V gene sequence: CDR1 MNHEY, CDR2 SVGAGI. V trimming: 4 bases; J trimming: 8 bases; junction bases outside the gene matches: 6. In DNA form, the CDR3 reads TGTGCCAGCAGTTCGGACAGGGGGCGTCGGGGCTACACCTTC. Amino acid sequence: CASSSDRGRRGYTF.

As for this clone: At one end, the junction sequence differs from germline, possibly due to a read error. The gene calls are TRBV5-1 and TRBJ2-1; D possibly corresponds to TRBD1 (6 bases). Germline loops: CDR1 SGHRS, CDR2 YFSETQ. CDR3 size: 15 residues. The DNA for the CDR3 is TGTGCCAGCAGCTTAACAGGGAGCTCCTACAATGAGCAGTTCTTC. This translates into CASSLTGSSYNEQFF.

The J gene is TRBJ2-3, the V gene TRBV10-1; 8 positions match TRBD1. The CDR3 sequence is 15 residues long. Per the germline V gene, CDR1 is WNHNN and CDR2 is SYGVQD (reference sequence). V shed 8 bases, J shed 0 bases, and the junction held 7 bases outside the gene matches. The CDR3 DNA reads as TGCGCCAGCGTCTGGGACAGGAAGAGCACAGATACGCAGTATTTT. It specifies CASVWDRKSTDTQYF.